This T cell receptor beta chain appears in the sequencing data of a study of Tregs in tolerant kidney transplant recipients (dated by TCRdb to 2018 to 2020). Study-level background: Transplants used related donors with nonmyeloablative bone marrow transplantation; mixed chimerism was transient in the human trials. The study applied TCRbeta sequencing to find donor-specific regulatory T cells before combined kidney and bone marrow transplantation and then followed those same cells after transplant. What the work shows at the level of the full study, not this receptor alone: The most biologically relevant and donor-specific TCRbeta repertoire appeared to be identified by expanding Tregs with activated donor B cells. Biological reproducibility was not examined directly, but technical replication error appeared to be minimal. Donor-specific Treg expansion was found to exceed global Treg expansion in tolerant patients, suggesting antigen-driven rather than nonspecific expansion. Because only a small number of patients were included, the study had limitations, and the results will need to be validated in larger populations as well as under other immunosuppression protocols. Because the PCR primers were changed over time for some patients, nucleotide-level comparison could not be performed across the samples from those patients.

Genomic DNA was extracted from sorted cells with the QIAGEN DNeasy Blood and Tissue Kit for TCRbeta CDR3 sequencing. High-throughput TCRbeta CDR3 sequencing was carried out commercially through immunoSEQ, with PCR amplification with bias correction and internal controls included. For the original study's pipeline: A unique productive TCRbeta sequence was defined by the CDR3 nucleotide sequence when primers matched, and otherwise by the CDR3 amino acid sequence together with the Vbeta and Jbeta genes. Sorting error was corrected by removing sequences shared between sorted populations at a frequency ratio of 2:1 or less, and the remaining shared sequences were assigned to the higher population. A sequence was defined as donor-reactive if the sequence was expanded at least 5-fold in CFSE-low cells compared with unstimulated cells and had a frequency of at least 0.01% in CFSE-low cells. Jensen-Shannon divergence, calculated on the top 100 TCRbeta sequences ranked by frequency, was used to quantify repertoire divergence. For any sample with multiple sequencing runs, sorting error was corrected in each run separately before the runs were pooled. As stored in TCRdb, this immuneACCESS dataset retains in-frame rearrangements with V and J assigned. A fraction of the clones does not appear; measured against another copy, unresolved V genes explain less than half of the discrepancy, and the remainder lacks a known reason. V, J and clone size are those of that table, while D and trimming were read from the DNA. Here the sample has about 77,000 clones; roughly 98% occur a single time. The top ten clonotypes cover 0.55% to 0.6% of the sample.

Of note for this clone: The target of this receptor is not known. No clone much larger than this one lies a single base away; base qualities are absent.

The label giving this sample's time point can be read as: blood sample drawn before combined kidney and bone marrow transplant. Unstimulated Tregs (CD4+CD25+CD127-), CD4+ non-Tregs (CD4+CD25-), CD4 and CD8 cells were FACS-sorted from thawed PBMCs. The patients were several recipients of combined kidney and bone marrow transplants from the ITN036ST trial, and samples were available only from these trial subjects. Healthy control blood was processed to PBMCs with a Ficoll density gradient and then cryopreserved, whereas patient PBMCs were collected both before and after transplant. CDR1 and CDR2 are read off the germline V gene (reference sequence) as PRHDT and FYEKMQ. Trimming takes 4 bases off V and 2 bases off J; junction bases not matched to a gene: 5. Including cysteine and phenylalanine, the CDR3 has 16 amino acids. Of the read, only the CDR3 DNA is kept; its 48 bases are in frame from base 1.

The rearranged segments are TRBV13 and TRBJ2-6; TRBD2 agrees with 7 junctional bases. The clonotype was recovered from a human donor who received a combined kidney and bone marrow transplant. The source was CD4+ T cells from blood, collected before the transplant. The nucleotide sequence is given as TGTGCCAGCAGCTCCCAGCGGGGTACTGGGGCCAACGTCCTGACTTTC. This translates into CASSSQRGTGANVLTF.